These 9 T cell receptor beta chains originate from one sample sequenced in a study of T-cell reconstitution after alpha-beta-depleted transplantation in children. During its preparation, the TCRbeta library received unique molecular identifiers. TCRdb independently ran MiXCR on the PCR reads; one entry per CDR3 protein. This repertoire shows 70,000 to 95,000 distinct CDR3 sequences, roughly 20% found once; its top ten account for about half. The material was PBMCs, mostly from graft donor cells, obtained 360 days after TCRalphabeta/CD19-depleted stem cell transplant. These receptors were obtained from a male patient aged 2-15 years who had a stem cell transplant for acute lymphoblastic leukemia, so the T cells may come from the graft donor.

This clonotype was seen a handful of times. The junction departs from germline at one end; a sequencing error may be responsible. The CDR3 sequence is CASSDPALPGPTLF. CDR3 nucleotide sequence: TGTGCCAGCAGTGACCCTGCCCTGCCGGGCCCCACCCTTTTC. The chain employs TRBV2 and TRBJ2-7; D ambiguous. Germline CDR1 SNHLY, CDR2 FYNNEI. CDR3 size: 14 residues.

The chain recombines TRBV27 with TRBJ2-1; 8 bases are a match to TRBD2. Trimming took 0 bases from V and 4 from J; bases not matched to a gene: 2. CDR1 is MNHEY and CDR2 is SMNVEV in the germline V gene (reference sequence). The CDR3 runs 15 residues. The CDR3 reads CASSLSGTRYNEQFF. The CDR3 DNA reads as TGTGCCAGCAGTTTATCGGGGACTAGATACAATGAGCAGTTCTTC.

This clonotype was counted between two and nine times. The gene calls are TRBV27 and TRBJ2-1, with 9 bases lining up with TRBD2. The V gene end was trimmed by 6 bases and the J gene end by 5 bases; junction bases not matched to a gene: 14. CDR1 MNHEY and CDR2 SMNVEV come from the germline V gene (reference sequence). The CDR3 runs 17 residues. The CDR3 region is CASRLARGREGDNEQFF. The CDR3 DNA sequence: TGTGCCAGCAGATTAGCTAGGGGGCGGGAGGGAGACAATGAGCAGTTCTTC.

This chain connects TRBV20-1 to TRBJ2-7; D perhaps matches TRBD1 (6 bases). The CDR3 length is 16 residues. Trimming took off 3 bases at V and 2 bases at J, with 20 bases between the two ends. The germline V gene has CDR1 DFQATT and CDR2 SNEGSKA (reference sequence). The CDR3: CSARGSNRVGPYEQYF. CDR3 nucleotide sequence: TGCAGTGCTAGGGGGTCTAACAGGGTCGGACCCTACGAGCAGTACTTC.

This clonotype was recorded a few times. The chain is built from TRBV6-6 and TRBJ2-5, with a weak D call TRBD2 (5 bases). CDR1 is MNHNY, CDR2 SVGAGI, per germline (reference sequence). V shed 5 bases and J shed 5 bases, with 9 bases lying between them. The CDR3 loop spans 12 amino acids. CDR3 nucleotide sequence: TGTGCCAGCAGTGCCTCGGGGGAGACCCAGTACTTC. It is translated as CASSASGETQYF.

CDR3 sequence: CASSLQGGEAFF. The CDR3 nucleotides are TGCGCCAGCAGCCTCCAGGGGGGGGAAGCTTTCTTT. V gene TRBV5-1 combines with J gene TRBJ1-1; 7 bases are shared with TRBD1. Germline assignment: CDR1 SGHRS and CDR2 YFSETQ. V was pared by 4 bases and J by 8 bases, with 5 bases of the junction left unmatched. The CDR3 runs 12 residues.

V gene TRBV20-1 combines with J gene TRBJ2-7, with 8 bases matching TRBD2. The CDR3 is 13 residues long. Per the germline V gene, CDR1 is DFQATT and CDR2 is SNEGSKA (reference sequence). After removal of 3 bases from V and 4 bases from J, the junction contained 5 bases not matched to a gene. The CDR3 region is CSASRAGGYEQYF. The CDR3 DNA is TGCAGTGCTAGCCGCGCGGGAGGATACGAGCAGTACTTC.

Ten or more counts support this clonotype. The rearrangement uses TRBV7-7 and TRBJ2-1; D gene ambiguous. The CDR3 totals 15 residues. From germline, CDR1 is SSHAT and CDR2 FNYEAQ (reference sequence). V lost 5 bases, J lost 6 bases, and 17 bases lay in between. The CDR3 DNA reads TGTGCCAGCAGCCCATCCATTGTAAGGAGCAATGAGCAGTTCTTC. As protein: CASSPSIVRSNEQFF.

This clonotype was detected a few times. The V and J genes are TRBV7-9 and TRBJ2-1; D is uncertain. CDR3 length equals 15 residues. In germline, CDR1 is SEHNR, CDR2 FQNEAQ (reference sequence). V lost 4 bases, J lost 2 bases, and 12 bases lay in between. CDR3 loop: CASSSEGLTYNEQFF. CDR3 DNA sequence: TGTGCCAGCAGCTCCGAAGGCCTAACCTACAATGAGCAGTTCTTC.